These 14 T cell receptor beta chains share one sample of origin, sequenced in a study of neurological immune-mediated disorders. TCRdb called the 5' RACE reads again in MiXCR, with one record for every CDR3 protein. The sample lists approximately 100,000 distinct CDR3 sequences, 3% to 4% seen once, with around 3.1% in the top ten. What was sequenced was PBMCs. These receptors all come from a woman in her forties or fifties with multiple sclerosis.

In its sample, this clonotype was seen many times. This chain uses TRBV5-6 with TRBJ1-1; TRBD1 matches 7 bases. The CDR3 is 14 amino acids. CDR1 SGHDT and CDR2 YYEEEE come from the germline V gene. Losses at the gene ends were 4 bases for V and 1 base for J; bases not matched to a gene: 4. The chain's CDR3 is CASSTTGRNTEAFF. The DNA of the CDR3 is TGTGCCAGCAGCACGACAGGGAGGAACACTGAAGCTTTCTTT. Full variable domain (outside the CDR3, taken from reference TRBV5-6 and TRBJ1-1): DAGVTQSPTHLIKTRGQQVTLRCSPKSGHDTVSWYQQALGQGPQFIFQYYEEEERQRGNFPDRFSGHQFPNYSSELNVNALLLGDSALYLCASSTTGRNTEAFFGQGTRLTVV.

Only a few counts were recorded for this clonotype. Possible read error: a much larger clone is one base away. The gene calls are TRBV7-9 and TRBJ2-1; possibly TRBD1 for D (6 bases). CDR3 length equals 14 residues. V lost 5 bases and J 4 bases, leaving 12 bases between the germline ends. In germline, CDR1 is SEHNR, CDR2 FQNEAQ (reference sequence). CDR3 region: CASSPGTQYNEQFF. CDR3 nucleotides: TGTGCCAGCAGCCCTGGGACACAATACAATGAGCAGTTCTTC.

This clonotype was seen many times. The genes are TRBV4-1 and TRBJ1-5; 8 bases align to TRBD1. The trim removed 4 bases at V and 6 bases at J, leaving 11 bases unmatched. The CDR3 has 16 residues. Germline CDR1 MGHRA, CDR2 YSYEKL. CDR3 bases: TGCGCCAGCAGCCTTTCTTGGACAGGGCGGGCTCAGCCCCAGCATTTT. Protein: CASSLSWTGRAQPQHF.

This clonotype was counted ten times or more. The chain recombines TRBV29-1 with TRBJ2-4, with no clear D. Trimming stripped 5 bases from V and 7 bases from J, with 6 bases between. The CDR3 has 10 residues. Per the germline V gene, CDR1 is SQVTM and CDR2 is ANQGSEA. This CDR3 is CSVRTNIQYF. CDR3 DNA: TGCAGCGTTAGGACCAACATTCAGTACTTC.

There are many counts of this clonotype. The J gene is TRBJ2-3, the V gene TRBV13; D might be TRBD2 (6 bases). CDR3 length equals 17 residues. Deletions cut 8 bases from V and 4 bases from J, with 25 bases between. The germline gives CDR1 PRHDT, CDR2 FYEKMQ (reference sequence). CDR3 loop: CASSIRAGWGVADTQYF. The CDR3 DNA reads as TGTGCCAGCTCCATCCGGGCTGGGTGGGGGGTAGCAGATACGCAGTATTTT.

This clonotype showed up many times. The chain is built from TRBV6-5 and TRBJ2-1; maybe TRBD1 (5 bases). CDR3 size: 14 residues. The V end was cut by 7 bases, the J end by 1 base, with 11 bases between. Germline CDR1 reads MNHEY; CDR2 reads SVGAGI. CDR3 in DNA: TGTGCCAGCACCCCAGGGAAGTCCTACAATGAGCAGTTCTTC. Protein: CASTPGKSYNEQFF.

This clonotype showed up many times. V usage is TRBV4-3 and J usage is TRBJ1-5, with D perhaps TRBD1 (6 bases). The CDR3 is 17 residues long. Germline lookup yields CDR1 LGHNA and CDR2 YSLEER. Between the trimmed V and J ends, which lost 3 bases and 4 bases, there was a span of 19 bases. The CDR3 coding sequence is TGCGCCAGCAGCCATTTCTTCTCAGGGGCTCCGAATCAGCCCCAGCATTTT. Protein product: CASSHFFSGAPNQPQHF.

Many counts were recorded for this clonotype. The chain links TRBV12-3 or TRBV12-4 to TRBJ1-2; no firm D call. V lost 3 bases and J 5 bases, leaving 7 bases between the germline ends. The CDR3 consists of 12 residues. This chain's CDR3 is CASSFWGYGYTF. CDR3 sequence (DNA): TGTGCCAGCAGTTTTTGGGGATATGGCTACACCTTC.

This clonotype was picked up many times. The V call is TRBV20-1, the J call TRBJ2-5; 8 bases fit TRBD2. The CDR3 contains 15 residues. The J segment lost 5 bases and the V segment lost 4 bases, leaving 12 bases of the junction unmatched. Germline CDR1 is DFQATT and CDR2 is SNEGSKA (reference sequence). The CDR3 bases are TGCAGTGCTAACCTCCTAGCGGGCGGGGTGGAGACCCAGTACTTC. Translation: CSANLLAGGVETQYF.

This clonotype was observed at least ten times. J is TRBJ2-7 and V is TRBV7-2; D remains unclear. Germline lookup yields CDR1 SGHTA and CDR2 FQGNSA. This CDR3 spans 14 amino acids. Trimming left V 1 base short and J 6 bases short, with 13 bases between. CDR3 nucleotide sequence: TGTGCCAGCAGCTTAGGCGGTCCGGTGAGCGAGCAGTACTTC. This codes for CASSLGGPVSEQYF.

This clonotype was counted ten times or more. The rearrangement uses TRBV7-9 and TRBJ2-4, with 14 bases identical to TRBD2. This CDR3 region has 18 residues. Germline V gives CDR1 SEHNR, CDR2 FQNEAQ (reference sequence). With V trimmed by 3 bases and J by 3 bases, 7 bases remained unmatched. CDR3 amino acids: CASSLPTSGGVGKNIQYF. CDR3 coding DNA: TGTGCCAGCAGCTTGCCGACTAGCGGGGGGGTCGGCAAAAACATTCAGTACTTC.

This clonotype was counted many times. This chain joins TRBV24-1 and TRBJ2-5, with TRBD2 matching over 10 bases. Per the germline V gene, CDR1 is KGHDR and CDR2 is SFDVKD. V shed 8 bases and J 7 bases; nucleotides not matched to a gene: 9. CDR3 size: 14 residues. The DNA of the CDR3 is TGTGCCACCACGTCAACTAGCGGGGATGGGACCCAGTACTTC. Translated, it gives CATTSTSGDGTQYF.

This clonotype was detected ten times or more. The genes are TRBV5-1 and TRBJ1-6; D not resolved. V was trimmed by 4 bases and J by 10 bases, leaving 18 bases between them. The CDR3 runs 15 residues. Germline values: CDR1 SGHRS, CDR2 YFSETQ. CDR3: CASSTDGFSDSPLHF. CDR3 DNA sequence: TGCGCCAGCAGCACTGACGGTTTTAGCGACTCACCCCTCCACTTT.

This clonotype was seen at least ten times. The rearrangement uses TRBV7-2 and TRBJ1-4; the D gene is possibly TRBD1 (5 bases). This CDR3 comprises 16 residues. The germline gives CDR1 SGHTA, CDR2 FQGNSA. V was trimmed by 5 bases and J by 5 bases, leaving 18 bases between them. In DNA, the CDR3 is TGTGCCAGCAGCCGTGGGGGAGTAGGGAGGAATGAAAAACTGTTTTTT. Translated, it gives CASSRGGVGRNEKLFF.